A single sample is the source of the 21 T cell receptor beta chains below, sequenced in a study of OX40 agonist ivuxolimab in advanced cancers. Here immunoSEQ multiplex PCR was the method, and the copy in TCRdb shows in-frame clones only, minus some. The sample holds roughly 72,000 clones, roughly 80% seen once. The sample here was CD4+ or CD8+ T cells sorted from blood, taken in a trial of the OX40 agonist ivuxolimab. The source is an adult with an advanced solid tumor such as melanoma, head and neck, liver or kidney cancer.

This chain joins TRBV6-5 and TRBJ2-4; 10 positions match TRBD2. The V gene end was trimmed by 5 bases and the J gene end by 6 bases; junction bases not matched to a gene: 7. In germline, CDR1 is MNHEY, CDR2 SVGAGI. CDR3 size: 15 residues. The CDR3, as DNA: TGTGCCAGCAGTACTACTAGGACTAGCGGAAACATTCAGTACTTC. Protein sequence: CASSTTRTSGNIQYF.

The chain is built from TRBV5-4 and TRBJ1-4; the D gene is possibly TRBD1 (5 bases). There are 15 residues in the CDR3. V lost 9 bases to trimming and J lost 0 bases, with 15 bases between them. Per the germline V gene, CDR1 is SGHNT and CDR2 is YYREEE (reference sequence). CDR3 in amino acids: CATAGGRATNEKLFF. Here the CDR3 DNA reads TGTGCCACGGCCGGGGGGAGGGCAACTAATGAAAAACTGTTTTTT.

The chain is built from TRBV7-2 and TRBJ2-3, with TRBD2 matching over 12 bases. There are 16 residues in the CDR3. In germline, CDR1 is SGHTA, CDR2 FQGNSA. V trimming: 4 bases; J trimming: 1 base; junction bases outside the gene matches: 3. The DNA of the CDR3 is TGTGCCAGCAGCTCGACTAGCGGGAGCGGCACAGATACGCAGTATTTT. Its protein product is CASSSTSGSGTDTQYF.

CDR3 amino acids: CASSYATVNTGELFF. CDR3 in DNA: TGTGCCAGCAGTTACGCGACAGTAAACACCGGGGAGCTGTTTTTT. This chain links TRBV6-5 with TRBJ2-2; D perhaps matches TRBD1 (5 bases). The CDR3 runs 15 residues. V was cut by 2 bases and J by 2 bases, with 9 bases left in between. From germline, CDR1 is MNHEY and CDR2 SVGAGI.

The chain joins TRBV19 to TRBJ2-1; perhaps TRBD2 as D (6 bases). Trimming took off 3 bases at V and 4 bases at J, with 16 bases between the two ends. Germline values: CDR1 LNHDA, CDR2 SQIVND (reference sequence). This CDR3 has 16 residues. CDR3 sequence (DNA): TGTGCCAGTAGTATTTCCGGGTTTGGGGGGTACAATGAGCAGTTCTTC. Translation: CASSISGFGGYNEQFF.

The chain is built from TRBV5-1 and TRBJ1-1; 8 bases line up with TRBD1. The CDR3 sequence is 14 residues long. Looked up from germline, CDR1 is SGHRS and CDR2 is YFSETQ. V was clipped by 1 base and J by 6 bases; unmatched bases: 5. CDR3 DNA sequence: TGCGCCAGCAGCTTGACAGGGGGAGTCCCTGAAGCTTTCTTT. Translation gives CASSLTGGVPEAFF.

The V gene is TRBV7-9, the J gene TRBJ1-1; D is unresolved. The CDR3 runs 15 residues. Trimming cost V 0 bases and J 1 base, with 9 bases left between them. Germline V gene data show CDR1 as SEHNR and CDR2 as FQNEAQ (reference sequence). CDR3 DNA: TGTGCCAGCAGCTTAGCGGGCCCAGGGAACACTGAAGCTTTCTTT. Amino acids: CASSLAGPGNTEAFF.

V is TRBV5-6 and J is TRBJ2-7; D unresolved. CDR1 and CDR2 from the germline V gene are SGHDT and YYEEEE. Trimming stripped 2 bases from V and 9 bases from J, with 21 bases between. The CDR3 loop spans 15 amino acids. The CDR3 sequence: CASSFGSPSRLGQYF. CDR3 DNA: TGTGCCAGCAGCTTCGGGTCTCCGTCGCGGCTTGGGCAGTACTTC.

The chain uses TRBV7-6 and TRBJ2-3; TRBD2 agrees at 10 bases. Trimming cost V 2 bases and J 3 bases; bases outside gene matches: 11. CDR1 SGHVS and CDR2 FNYEAQ come from the germline V gene. CDR3 length equals 18 residues. In DNA form, the CDR3 reads TGTGCCAGCAGCTTACCCATTACTAGCGGGACTGTGACAGATACGCAGTATTTT. Translation: CASSLPITSGTVTDTQYF.

The chain carries TRBV14 and TRBJ1-2; D unclear. CDR1 is SGHDN and CDR2 is FVKESK in the germline V gene. The CDR3 has 12 amino acids. V shed 5 bases and J shed 4 bases, with 8 bases lying between them. The CDR3 loop reads CASSDVSYGYTF. The CDR3 nucleotides read TGTGCCAGCAGCGACGTTTCCTATGGCTACACCTTC.

The V call is TRBV29-1, the J call TRBJ2-3, with 13 bases identical to TRBD2. CDR1 and CDR2 (germline): SQVTM, ANQGSEA. J lost 3 bases, V lost 6 bases, and 6 bases had no gene match. This CDR3 has 15 amino acids. This chain's CDR3 is CSVQGLAGTTDTQYF. The DNA for the CDR3 is TGCAGCGTACAGGGACTAGCGGGAACGACAGATACGCAGTATTTT.

The chain recombines TRBV4-1 with TRBJ2-1, with 9 bases matching TRBD2. V shed 0 bases and J 9 bases; nucleotides not matched to a gene: 9. The CDR3 has 16 amino acids. Per germline, CDR1 MGHRA and CDR2 YSYEKL. The DNA of the CDR3 is TGCGCCAGCAGCCAAGATCCCACTAGCGGGTCGGGTGAGCAGTTCTTC. Translating gives CASSQDPTSGSGEQFF.

V is TRBV5-1 and J is TRBJ2-1; the D gene is possibly TRBD2 (6 bases). The V end was cut by 1 base, the J end by 8 bases, with 13 bases between. Per the germline V gene, CDR1 is SGHRS and CDR2 is YFSETQ. The CDR3 covers 14 residues. This CDR3 reads CASSLTTSNHEQFF. The CDR3 nucleotides read TGCGCCAGCAGCTTGACGACTAGTAACCATGAGCAGTTCTTC.

The CDR3 DNA reads TGTGCCAGTAGTTCTTATAGCGGGAGCTGGAGCCAAGAGACCCAGTACTTC. Its translation is CASSSYSGSWSQETQYF. The V call is TRBV19, the J call TRBJ2-5; 9 nucleotides line up with TRBD2. The germline gives CDR1 LNHDA, CDR2 SQIVND (reference sequence). J was trimmed by 1 base and V by 5 bases; bases with no gene match: 11. This CDR3 comprises 17 residues.

The chain has TRBV6-6 and TRBJ1-4; 7 bases are a match to TRBD1. The junction had 5 bases not matched to a gene; V was cut back by 2 bases and J by 2 bases. Germline V gene sequence: CDR1 MNHNY, CDR2 SVGAGI (reference sequence). The CDR3 runs to 16 residues. The CDR3 is CASSYRGGRTNEKLFF. CDR3 nucleotides: TGTGCCAGCAGTTACAGAGGGGGCAGGACTAATGAAAAACTGTTTTTT.

This chain uses TRBV29-1 with TRBJ1-2; possibly TRBD1 for D (5 bases). Looked up from germline, CDR1 is SQVTM and CDR2 is ANQGSEA. The CDR3 is 14 residues long. Trimming cost V 0 bases and J 4 bases, with 12 bases left between them. The CDR3 DNA reads as TGCAGCGTTGAAGATCGGGACTCCTTCTATGGCTACACCTTC. Translated: CSVEDRDSFYGYTF.

The chain employs TRBV7-9 and TRBJ1-5; D is uncertain. In germline, CDR1 is SEHNR, CDR2 FQNEAQ (reference sequence). The V end was cut by 5 bases, the J end by 0 bases, with 8 bases between. The length of the CDR3 is 14 residues. The chain's CDR3 is CASSQGNSNQPQHF. Here the CDR3 DNA reads TGTGCCAGCAGCCAAGGGAATAGCAATCAGCCCCAGCATTTT. Combining the CDR3 with reference TRBV7-9 and TRBJ1-5 gives the whole variable domain DTGVSQNPRHKITKRGQNVTFRCDPISEHNRLYWYRQTLGQGPEFLTYFQNEAQLEKSRLLSDRFSAERPKGSFSTLEIQRTEQGDSAMYLCASSQGNSNQPQHFGDGTRLSIL.

The chain combines TRBV7-3 with TRBJ1-2, with a weak D call TRBD1 (5 bases). From germline, CDR1 is SGHTA and CDR2 FQGTGA. V was pared by 6 bases and J by 7 bases, with 15 bases between. The CDR3 is made up of 13 amino acids. CDR3 nucleotides: TGTGCCAGCAGTCAAAATCAGGGAAGTGGCTACACCTTC. Amino acids: CASSQNQGSGYTF.

The rearrangement links TRBV2 to TRBJ1-1, with D hard to call. The germline gives CDR1 SNHLY, CDR2 FYNNEI. V lost 4 bases to trimming and J lost 6 bases, with 6 bases between them. The CDR3 runs 11 residues. The CDR3: CASSVQPEAFF. The CDR3 nucleotides are TGTGCCAGCAGTGTACAGCCTGAAGCTTTCTTT.

V is TRBV7-9 and J is TRBJ1-4; 8 bases match TRBD1. Trimming removed 5 bases from V and 6 bases from J; junction bases left unmatched: 14. The CDR3 is 17 residues long. CDR1 and CDR2 (germline): SEHNR, FQNEAQ (reference sequence). The CDR3: CASSPGQGGGPDEKLFF. DNA of the CDR3: TGTGCCAGCAGCCCCGGACAGGGAGGGGGCCCTGATGAAAAACTGTTTTTT. Using reference TRBV7-9 and TRBJ1-4 for the parts outside the CDR3, the full variable domain is DTGVSQNPRHKITKRGQNVTFRCDPISEHNRLYWYRQTLGQGPEFLTYFQNEAQLEKSRLLSDRFSAERPKGSFSTLEIQRTEQGDSAMYLCASSPGQGGGPDEKLFFGSGTQLSVL.

J is TRBJ1-2 and V is TRBV11-3; D remains ambiguous. Trimming took 5 bases from V and 4 from J, leaving 14 bases between them. The CDR3 runs 14 residues. Germline CDR1 reads SGHNT; CDR2 reads YENEEA. The chain's CDR3 is CASSPTTGLYGYTF. The CDR3 DNA reads TGTGCCAGCAGCCCGACGACTGGCCTCTATGGCTACACCTTC.